This T cell receptor beta chain was captured in a study of regulatory T cells. Study-level findings and limits: Hydrophobic residues at CDR3 positions 6 and 7 were enriched in conventional CD4+ T cells of CD3G-deficient patients.

Primers: 52 TRBV forward and 13 TRBJ reverse. Some clones are missing from TCRdb's copy, which holds only in-frame ones; the method was immunoSEQ multiplex PCR. The sample includes tens of thousands of clones, 70% to 90% seen only once; the top ten take 2% to 3%. Comments on this clone: Its target is unknown.

V lost 3 bases, J lost 3 bases, and 8 bases stayed unmatched. CDR3 length equals 15 residues. Germline V gene lookup returns CDR1 MNHNS and CDR2 SASEGT. The specimen sequenced was conventional CD4+ T cells sorted from blood. The chain joins TRBV6-1 to TRBJ2-7; 7 positions agree with TRBD1. The clonotype comes from a person aged 18-29 years with CD3G deficiency. DNA of the CDR3: TGTGCCAGCAGTGACTTAACAGGGGTGGGCTACGAGCAGTACTTC. Protein product: CASSDLTGVGYEQYF.